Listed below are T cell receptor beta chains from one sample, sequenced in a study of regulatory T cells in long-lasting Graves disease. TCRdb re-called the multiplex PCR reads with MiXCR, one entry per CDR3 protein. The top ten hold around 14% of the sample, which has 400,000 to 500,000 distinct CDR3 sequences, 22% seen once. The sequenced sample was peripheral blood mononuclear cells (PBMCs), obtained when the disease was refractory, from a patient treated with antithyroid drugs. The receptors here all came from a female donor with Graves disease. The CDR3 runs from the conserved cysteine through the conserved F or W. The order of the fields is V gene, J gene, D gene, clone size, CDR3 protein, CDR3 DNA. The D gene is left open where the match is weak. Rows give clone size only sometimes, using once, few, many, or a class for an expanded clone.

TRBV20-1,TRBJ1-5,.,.,CSARPGTGISDQPQHF,TGCAGTGCTAGACCCGGGACCGGCATCAGCGATCAGCCCCAGCATTTT
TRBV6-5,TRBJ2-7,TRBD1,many,CASSYRRQGKGQYF,TGTGCCAGCAGTTATCGGAGACAGGGGAAAGGGCAGTACTTC
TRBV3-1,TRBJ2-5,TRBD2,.,CASSQDPAGHGTQYF,TGTGCCAGCAGCCAAGACCCAGCGGGGCATGGGACCCAGTACTTC
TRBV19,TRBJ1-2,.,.,CASSSKTDYGYTF,TGTGCCAGTAGTTCAAAGACAGACTATGGCTACACCTTC
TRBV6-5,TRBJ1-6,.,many,CASSYSLGQGNSPLHF,TGTGCCAGCAGTTACTCTCTAGGGCAGGGCAATTCACCCCTCCACTTT
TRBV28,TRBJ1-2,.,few,CASSLSRYYGYTF,TGTGCCAGCAGTTTATCGCGGTACTATGGCTACACCTTC
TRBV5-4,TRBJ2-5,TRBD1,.,CASSLGQGWETQYF,TGTGCCAGCAGCTTGGGACAGGGCTGGGAGACCCAGTACTTC
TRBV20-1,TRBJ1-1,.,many,CSAPAPVKGWLNTEAFF,TGCAGTGCTCCGGCCCCGGTTAAAGGGTGGTTGAACACTGAAGCTTTCTTT
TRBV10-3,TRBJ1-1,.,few,CAISEEGVGMNTEAFF,TGTGCCATCAGTGAGGAAGGGGTGGGTATGAACACTGAAGCTTTCTTT
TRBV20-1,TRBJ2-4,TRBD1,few,CSALGQGKGAKNIQYF,TGCAGTGCCCTTGGACAGGGGAAAGGGGCCAAAAACATTCAGTACTTC
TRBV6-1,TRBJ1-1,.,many,CASNLARVAGTEAFF,TGTGCCAGCAACCTCGCCAGGGTCGCGGGCACTGAAGCTTTCTTT
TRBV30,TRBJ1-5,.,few,CAWGREYSNQPQHF,TGTGCCTGGGGGAGGGAGTATAGCAATCAGCCCCAGCATTTT
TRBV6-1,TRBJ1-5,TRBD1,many,CASKPGTVGQPQHF,TGTGCCAGCAAGCCCGGGACAGTCGGTCAGCCCCAGCATTTT
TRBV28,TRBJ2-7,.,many,CASSPPSGNYEQYF,TGTGCCAGCAGTCCTCCCTCAGGGAACTACGAGCAGTACTTC
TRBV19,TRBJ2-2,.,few,CASSIGPVSNTGELFF,TGTGCCAGTAGTATAGGACCGGTGTCGAACACCGGGGAGCTGTTTTTT
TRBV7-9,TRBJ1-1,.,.,CASSLSSAEAFF,TGTGCCAGCAGCTTAAGTAGTGCTGAAGCTTTCTTT
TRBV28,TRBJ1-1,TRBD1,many,CASGIQGASTEAFF,TGTGCCAGCGGGATACAGGGGGCGAGCACTGAAGCTTTCTTT
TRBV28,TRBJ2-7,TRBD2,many,CASSFLTATSGTAYEQYF,TGTGCCAGCAGTTTTCTGACCGCGACTAGCGGGACGGCCTACGAGCAGTACTTC
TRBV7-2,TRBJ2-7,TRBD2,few,CASSLALGGGAYEQYF,TGTGCCAGTAGCTTAGCGCTGGGCGGGGGGGCCTACGAGCAGTACTTC
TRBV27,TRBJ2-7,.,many,CASRRNPYEQYF,TGTGCCAGCAGGAGGAATCCCTACGAGCAGTACTTC
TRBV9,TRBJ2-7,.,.,CASSAGRDYEQYF,TGTGCCAGCAGCGCAGGCAGGGACTACGAGCAGTACTTC
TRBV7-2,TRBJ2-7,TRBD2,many,CASSLAGEYEQYF,TGTGCCAGCAGCCTAGCGGGAGAGTACGAGCAGTACTTC
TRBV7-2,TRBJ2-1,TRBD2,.,CASSEGLAAPYNEQFF,TGTGCCAGCAGCGAGGGACTAGCGGCACCCTACAATGAGCAGTTCTTC
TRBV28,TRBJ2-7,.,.,CASSFQTRSVEQYF,TGTGCCAGCAGTTTCCAGACTAGATCGGTCGAGCAGTACTTC
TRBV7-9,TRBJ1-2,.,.,CASSLEASDGYTF,TGTGCCAGCAGCTTGGAAGCCAGCGATGGCTACACCTTC
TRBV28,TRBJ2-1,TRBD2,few,CASSLIREEDNEQFF,TGTGCCAGCAGTTTAATCCGGGAGGAGGACAATGAGCAGTTCTTC
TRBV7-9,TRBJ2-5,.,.,CASSLSVETQYF,TGTGCCAGCAGCTTATCAGTCGAGACCCAGTACTTC
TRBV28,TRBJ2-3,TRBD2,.,CASSSRLALYTQYF,TGTGCCAGCAGTTCAAGACTAGCACTCTATACGCAGTATTTT